This TCR beta chain was documented in a study of blood T cells in healthy people across ages. Through a sample-barcoded 5' primer and a J-beta primer mix, a second PCR was run for about 6 to 11 cycles. TCRdb reprocessed the 5' RACE reads via MiXCR and lists one record per CDR3 protein. The sample lists 600,000 to 1,000,000 distinct CDR3 sequences, approximately 25% occurring once. This CDR3 comprises 16 residues. Germline V gene lookup returns CDR1 SEHNR and CDR2 FQNEAQ (reference sequence). V was shortened by 5 bases and J by 5 bases, with 21 bases between the two germline ends. Whole-study findings and limits: Higher naive T cell percentage went strongly together with higher TCR beta diversity.

This clonotype came up a few times. What it binds is unknown. These data were also reused for a study on T cells of mothers and their children.

What was sequenced was blood. This clonotype was sampled from a boy under 18 in good health. The chain couples TRBV7-9 to TRBJ1-1, with TRBD1 as a possible D gene (5 bases). The CDR3 here is CASSQIRRGVYTEAFF. The CDR3 nucleotides are TGTGCCAGCAGCCAGATTCGCAGAGGGGTTTATACTGAAGCTTTCTTT. The variable domain in full, completed from reference TRBV7-9 and TRBJ1-1, reads DTGVSQNPRHKITKRGQNVTFRCDPISEHNRLYWYRQTLGQGPEFLTYFQNEAQLEKSRLLSDRFSAERPKGSFSTLEIQRTEQGDSAMYLCASSQIRRGVYTEAFFGQGTRLTVV.